Below are 26 T cell receptor beta chains sequenced from a single sample in a study of T cells in Graves' hyperthyroidism and ophthalmopathy. Regions amplified from RNA transcripts were the TCR beta CDR3 regions. TCR CDR3 underwent first-round RT-PCR with the HTBI primer set. TCRdb reanalysed the multiplex PCR reads using MiXCR and keeps one entry per CDR3 protein. The sample has hundreds of thousands of distinct CDR3 sequences, 45% seen once. Source material: peripheral blood or thyroid tissue (not recorded which). The receptor source for this set is an adult man with Graves' disease, either hyperthyroidism or ophthalmopathy (not recorded which).

The gene calls are TRBV29-1 and TRBJ1-1, with D hard to call. This CDR3 has 15 amino acids. The germline V and J ends were trimmed by 8 bases and 0 bases, with 19 bases remaining between them. Germline V CDR1 and CDR2: SQVTM, ANQGSEA. In nucleotides, the CDR3 is TGCAGCAGTTGGCGGCGTGGGGTTATGAACACTGAAGCTTTCTTT. It specifies CSSWRRGVMNTEAFF.

V usage is TRBV12-3 or TRBV12-4 and J usage is TRBJ1-2, with 7 bases identical to TRBD1. The CDR3 loop spans 14 amino acids. V lost 6 bases, J lost 5 bases, and 9 bases stayed unmatched. CDR3 DNA: TGTGCCAGCAGCACCCAGACAGGGATTTATGGCTACACCTTC. This sequence encodes CASSTQTGIYGYTF.

The rearrangement uses TRBV9 and TRBJ1-1, with 11 bases fitting TRBD1. The CDR3 spans 17 residues. V gave up 5 bases and J gave up 1 base; unmatched junction bases: 10. Germline lookup yields CDR1 SGDLS and CDR2 YYNGEE. The CDR3 region is CASSRWTGGLPNTEAFF. In DNA, the CDR3 is TGTGCCAGCAGTCGATGGACAGGGGGCCTCCCGAACACTGAAGCTTTCTTT.

This clonotype has only a few counts. At one of its ends the junction is not consistent with the germline gene, which may arise from a read error. V gene TRBV29-1 combines with J gene TRBJ1-2; 7 bases agree with TRBD1. CDR1 and CDR2 from the germline V gene are SQVTM and ANQGSEA. The CDR3 has 14 residues. CDR3 in amino acids: CAWRSRGLNYGYTF. As DNA, the CDR3 is TGTGCCTGGAGGAGCAGGGGGTTAAACTATGGCTACACCTTC.

For this clonotype: This sequence may be a read error, since a much larger clone differs from it by one base. The chain has TRBV29-1 and TRBJ1-5; the D gene is possibly TRBD1 (6 bases). Germline V gene data show CDR1 as SQVTM and CDR2 as ANQGSEA. This CDR3 is built from 12 residues. The CDR3 spells CSVAGAGQLQHF. The CDR3 nucleotides are TGCAGCGTTGCGGGGGCCGGGCAGCTCCAGCATTTT.

Worth noting for this clonotype: A much larger clone sits a single nucleotide away, making a read error possible. The chain couples TRBV29-1 to TRBJ1-1, with 7 bases that match TRBD1. Looked up from germline, CDR1 is SQVTM and CDR2 is ANQGSEA. This CDR3 is 12 amino acids long. CDR3 sequence reads: CNVRGQGTEAFF. The CDR3 coding sequence is TGCAACGTTAGGGGGCAGGGCACTGAAGCTTTCTTT.

The gene calls are TRBV29-1 and TRBJ1-1; D gene uncertain. The germline gives CDR1 SQVTM, CDR2 ANQGSEA. There are 14 residues in the CDR3. Trimming pared 0 bases from V and 7 bases from J, leaving 15 bases between. The CDR3 nucleotides are TGCAGCGTTGAAGATCCGGCCCTCGGCCGTGAAGCTTTCTTT. Its protein product is CSVEDPALGREAFF.

V and J are TRBV25-1 and TRBJ2-7; 9 positions match TRBD1. V lost 6 bases, J lost 2 bases, and 11 bases stayed unmatched. Germline V CDR1 and CDR2: MGHDK, SYGVNS. CDR3 length: 16 amino acids. The CDR3 DNA reads TGTGCCAGCAGGGGGACAGGGCGCATCTCAACCTACGAGCAGTACTTC. Protein sequence: CASRGTGRISTYEQYF.

Concerning this clonotype itself: The CDR3 does not end in the conserved phenylalanine or tryptophan, so this is likely a read error. The DNA is omitted, as the CDR3 cannot be located on it reliably, and the CDR3 follows TCRdb's listing. This sequence joins TRBV7-9 and TRBJ1-4; TRBD1 is the table's D call, not checked against the DNA. Both ends counted, the CDR3 spans 11 residues. Germline V CDR1 and CDR2: SEHNR, FQNEAQ (reference sequence). The CDR3 region is CASSPGTGGRD.

The chain employs TRBV7-2 and TRBJ1-2, with D possibly TRBD1 on 6 matching bases. Trimming took 2 bases from V and 10 from J, leaving 17 bases between them. Germline V lookup: CDR1 SGHTA, CDR2 FQGNSA. The CDR3 totals 14 residues. CDR3 DNA: TGTGCCAGCAGCTTACGCGGGACAAGGGGCGACTACACCTTC. Its translation is CASSLRGTRGDYTF.

Only a few counts were recorded for this clonotype. This chain joins TRBV6-5 and TRBJ1-2, with TRBD1 as a possible D gene (5 bases). The CDR3 covers 14 residues. CDR1 is MNHEY, CDR2 SVGAGI, per germline. Trimming pared 10 bases from V and 7 bases from J, leaving 22 bases between. DNA for the CDR3: TGTGCCACCACATCCCAGGGTTCGGTCGGTGGCTACACCTTC. This encodes CATTSQGSVGGYTF.

The gene calls are TRBV20-1 and TRBJ2-5; 7 bases map to TRBD2. The CDR3 length is 17 residues. V lost 0 bases and J lost 1; bases outside the gene matches: 11. CDR1 and CDR2 from the germline V gene are DFQATT and SNEGSKA (reference sequence). CDR3 nucleotides: TGCAGTGCTAGAGATTGGGGAGGGCAGCACTTCCAAGAGACCCAGTACTTC. It translates to CSARDWGGQHFQETQYF.

A few counts support this clonotype. The rearrangement joins TRBV7-8 to TRBJ1-6; D possibly corresponds to TRBD1 (5 bases). The CDR3 has 14 residues. Between the trimmed V and J ends, which lost 8 bases and 8 bases, there was a span of 16 bases. Per germline, CDR1 SGHVS and CDR2 FQNEAQ. The CDR3 sequence is CASSQGHGDSPLHF. In DNA, the CDR3 is TGTGCCAGCTCACAAGGACATGGGGATTCACCCCTCCACTTT.

The chain recombines TRBV5-1 with TRBJ1-6; D is unclear. Per germline, CDR1 SGHRS and CDR2 YFSETQ. CDR3 length: 14 amino acids. Trimming removed 5 bases at V and 5 bases at J, with 11 bases between. The CDR3 bases are TGCGCCAGCAGACCACCGCAGGATAATTCACCCCTCCACTTT. Encoded protein: CASRPPQDNSPLHF.

The chain combines TRBV7-9 with TRBJ1-3; D gene ambiguous. With 1 base removed from V and 4 bases from J, the gap between germline ends came to 17 bases. This CDR3 is built from 17 residues. Germline loops: CDR1 SEHNR, CDR2 FQNEAQ (reference sequence). This CDR3 reads CASSLGAQSQAGNTIYF. DNA of the CDR3: TGTGCCAGCAGCTTAGGTGCGCAATCTCAGGCCGGAAACACCATATATTTT.

The gene calls are TRBV7-9 and TRBJ2-2, with 11 nucleotides matching TRBD2. The trim removed 5 bases at V and 6 bases at J, leaving 11 bases unmatched. Germline V gene lookup returns CDR1 SEHNR and CDR2 FQNEAQ (reference sequence). This CDR3 region has 17 residues. The CDR3 coding sequence is TGTGCCAGCAGCCAAGGGGGACTAGCGGTTGGCGCCGGGGAGCTGTTTTTT. Protein sequence: CASSQGGLAVGAGELFF.

This clonotype came up a few times. This rearrangement joins TRBV5-5 to TRBJ1-2, with D tentatively TRBD1 (6 bases). Germline V gives CDR1 SGHKS, CDR2 YYEKEE (reference sequence). The CDR3 is 16 residues long. V was shortened by 4 bases and J by 2 bases, with 18 bases between the two germline ends. This chain's CDR3 is CASSQDWGAGNYGYTF. CDR3 in DNA: TGTGCCAGCAGCCAAGATTGGGGGGCAGGGAACTATGGCTACACCTTC.

This clonotype was recorded a few times. V usage is TRBV7-9 and J usage is TRBJ1-2; 8 nucleotides line up with TRBD1. With 1 base clipped from V and 2 bases from J, the junction kept 3 bases outside the gene matches. Germline V lookup: CDR1 SEHNR, CDR2 FQNEAQ (reference sequence). The CDR3 length is 15 residues. CDR3 coding DNA: TGTGCCAGCAGCTTAGGGGCAGGGGGCAACTATGGCTACACCTTC. It specifies CASSLGAGGNYGYTF.

This clonotype has only a few counts. The chain has TRBV14 and TRBJ1-4; no firm D call. The CDR3 loop spans 17 amino acids. The germline V and J ends were trimmed by 0 bases and 6 bases, with 17 bases remaining between them. From germline, CDR1 is SGHDN and CDR2 FVKESK. CDR3 nucleotide sequence: TGTGCCAGCAGCCAAGATCGCCTCGGAGGGTCCCATGAAAAACTGTTTTTT. Protein: CASSQDRLGGSHEKLFF.

Notes on this clonotype: Germline is not matched at one junction end, which may reflect a read error. The chain recombines TRBV2 with TRBJ1-5, with D uncertain. CDR3 length: 14 residues. Germline assignment: CDR1 SNHLY and CDR2 FYNNEI. In DNA form, the CDR3 reads TGTGCCAGCACCTTACAAGGGAGCAATCAGCACCAGCATTTT. This encodes CASTLQGSNQHQHF.

This clonotype came up a few times. Written as DNA, the CDR3 is TGTGCCAGCAGCTGGGCGGGGCGGGACGCCTACGAGCAGTACTTC. Translation gives CASSWAGRDAYEQYF. The chain employs TRBV7-9 and TRBJ2-7; D possibly corresponds to TRBD2 (6 bases). The CDR3 consists of 15 residues. CDR1 and CDR2 (germline): SEHNR, FQNEAQ (reference sequence). Trimming shortened V by 4 bases and J by 2 bases, and 15 bases separated the two germline ends.

V is TRBV12-3 or TRBV12-4 and J is TRBJ1-5; no reliable D call. The CDR3 has 15 amino acids. Trimming shortened V by 0 bases and J by 2 bases, and 8 bases separated the two germline ends. DNA for the CDR3: TGTGCCAGCAGTTTAGCGCGCGAGGGCAATCAGCCCCAGCATTTT. Encoded protein: CASSLAREGNQPQHF.

Remarks on this clonotype: A junction boundary mismatches the germline segment, possibly from a read error. This chain connects TRBV25-1 to TRBJ2-7; TRBD1 or TRBD2 may be the D gene (5 bases each). The CDR3 consists of 14 residues. Germline CDR1 reads MGHDK; CDR2 reads SYGVNS. CDR3 protein: CASSEYDSDYEQCF. CDR3 bases: TGTGCCAGCAGTGAATATGACAGCGACTACGAGCAGTGCTTT.

The V gene is TRBV29-1, the J gene TRBJ2-7, with 7 bases fitting TRBD1. V dropped 7 bases and J dropped 6; count of bases not matched to a gene: 6. This CDR3 is 11 amino acids long. From germline, CDR1 is SQVTM and CDR2 ANQGSEA. The CDR3 reads CSAEGASEQYF. DNA of the CDR3: TGCAGCGCAGAGGGGGCTAGCGAGCAGTACTTC.

About this clonotype itself: This may come from a read error, since a much larger clone is one base off. The chain couples TRBV10-3 to TRBJ1-2, with D unclear. The germline CDR1 and CDR2 sequences are ENHRY and SYGVKD. The CDR3 runs 11 residues. CDR3 DNA sequence: TGTGCCACCAGTGAGCACTATGGCTACACCTTC. Its translation: CATSEHYGYTF.

This clonotype has only one observation. A much larger clone differs from this one at a single base, so this may be a read error. The chain recombines TRBV25-1 with TRBJ1-1; TRBD1 agrees at 8 bases. Germline V lookup: CDR1 MGHDK, CDR2 SYGVNS. This CDR3 has 16 amino acids. The DNA of the CDR3 is TGTGCCGGCAGTGCTAAGGCAGGGGGCGAGAACACTGAAGCTTTCTTT. Amino acid sequence: CAGSAKAGGENTEAFF. The full variable domain, in which reference TRBV25-1 and TRBJ1-1 provide the parts outside the CDR3, is EADIYQTPRYLVIGTGKKITLECSQTMGHDKMYWYQQDPGMELHLIHYSYGVNSTEKGDLSSESTVSRIRTEHFPLTLESARPSHTSQYLCAGSAKAGGENTEAFFGQGTRLTVV.